Ten or more counts support the clone carrying this T cell receptor beta chain. Its matching antigen is unknown. The germline gives CDR1 SGHTA, CDR2 FQGNSA. V lost 1 base and J lost 7, with 14 bases in between. The CDR3 consists of 15 residues. This record comes from a study of human T cells and chemical hapten exposure. The wider study: Per-sample TCR yield variability stemmed mainly from small pooled library volume differences.

TCRdb fed the RACE reads into MiXCR, producing one record per CDR3 protein. The sample comprises nearly 350,000 distinct CDR3 sequences, about 7% of which are singletons, and 7.5% to 9% rests with the top ten. The time point is: patch test 1, 2 weeks after DPC sensitization. Described treatment: therapeutic diphenylcyclopropenone sensitization with weekly scalp DPC. Study outcomes and limitations: Expanded TCRs formed significantly more large CDR3 similarity clusters than controls.

The sequencing here drew on whole blood, taken in connection with sensitization to the hapten diphenylcyclopropenone (DPC). The chain is built from TRBV7-2 and TRBJ1-5, with D tentatively TRBD1 (6 bases). The TCR was taken from a woman aged 18 to 35 with alopecia areata. Some clones in this sample may be carry-over from other donors' samples. This CDR3 reads CASSLVQEGGQPQHF. The DNA for the CDR3 is TGTGCCAGCAGCTTAGTACAAGAGGGGGGCCAGCCCCAGCATTTT.